These 24 T cell receptor beta chains came from one sample sequenced in a study of neurological immune-mediated disorders. MiXCR was run by TCRdb on the 5' RACE reads, yielding one entry per CDR3 protein. In the table there are some 61,000 distinct CDR3 sequences, less than 4% of which are singletons. The sample was PBMCs. Receptors were obtained from a man under 40 with multiple sclerosis.

This clonotype was observed at least ten times. The CDR3 spells CASSHPGTGADSGANVLTF. In DNA, the CDR3 is TGCGCCAGCAGCCATCCCGGGACAGGGGCCGACTCTGGGGCCAACGTCCTGACTTTC. The V call is TRBV4-1, the J call TRBJ2-6, with TRBD1 matching over 10 bases. This CDR3 contains 19 residues. The trim removed 3 bases at V and 0 bases at J, leaving 8 bases unmatched. Germline V gene lookup returns CDR1 MGHRA and CDR2 YSYEKL.

Ten or more counts support this clonotype. The chain uses TRBV15 and TRBJ2-7; the D call may be TRBD1 or TRBD2 (6 bases each). V was pared by 0 bases and J by 4 bases, with 13 bases between. CDR3 length equals 15 residues. CDR1 is LNHNV, CDR2 YYDKDF, per germline (reference sequence). CDR3 sequence: CATSRDLGAGYEQYF. The CDR3 DNA reads TGTGCCACCAGCAGAGATCTGGGGGCGGGGTACGAGCAGTACTTC. The whole variable domain, remainder taken from reference TRBV15 and TRBJ2-7, is DAMVIQNPRYQVTQFGKPVTLSCSQTLNHNVMYWYQQKSSQAPKLLFHYYDKDFNNEADTPDNFQSRRPNTSFCFLDIRSPGLGDTAMYLCATSRDLGAGYEQYFGPGTRLTVT.

This clonotype was counted many times. The genes are TRBV15 and TRBJ2-1; D not resolved. V was shortened by 5 bases and J by 2 bases, with 13 bases between the two germline ends. CDR1 and CDR2 (germline): LNHNV, YYDKDF (reference sequence). The CDR3 spans 15 residues. CDR3 nucleotides: TGTGCCACCAGCTTGCAGCGTTCACCCTACAATGAGCAGTTCTTC. This translates into CATSLQRSPYNEQFF.

This clonotype has at least ten counts. The chain joins TRBV7-9 to TRBJ2-2, with D possibly being TRBD1 or TRBD2 (7 bases each). Trimming removed 6 bases from V and 6 bases from J, with 20 bases in between. The CDR3 has 16 residues. Per germline, CDR1 SEHNR and CDR2 FQNEAQ (reference sequence). The chain's CDR3 is CASSSPGTAGSGELFF. The CDR3 bases are TGTGCCAGCAGTAGTCCCGGGACAGCGGGATCCGGGGAGCTGTTTTTT.

This clonotype was seen many times. The chain recombines TRBV12-3 or TRBV12-4 with TRBJ1-1, with TRBD1 matching over 7 bases. Trimming cost V 6 bases and J 1 base; bases outside gene matches: 8. The CDR3 has 15 amino acids. The CDR3 sequence is CASRYTGASNTEAFF. Written as DNA, the CDR3 is TGTGCCAGCAGGTACACAGGGGCCTCGAACACTGAAGCTTTCTTT.

This clonotype has ten or more counts. The genes are TRBV5-1 and TRBJ2-1; a possible D gene is TRBD1 (6 bases). The V end was cut by 0 bases, the J end by 6 bases, with 13 bases between. CDR1 SGHRS and CDR2 YFSETQ come from the germline V gene. This CDR3 contains 15 residues. CDR3 protein: CASSLEWTVINEQFF. Here the CDR3 DNA reads TGCGCCAGCAGCTTGGAATGGACAGTTATCAATGAGCAGTTCTTC.

There are many counts of this clonotype. This chain links TRBV5-6 with TRBJ2-3; no definite D call. V lost 2 bases, J lost 0 bases, and 10 bases lay in between. Germline V gives CDR1 SGHDT, CDR2 YYEEEE. This CDR3 spans 15 amino acids. In nucleotides, the CDR3 is TGTGCCAGCAGCTTCATTGACTCTAGCACAGATACGCAGTATTTT. Protein product: CASSFIDSSTDTQYF.

This clonotype was observed many times. The chain couples TRBV27 to TRBJ2-7; either TRBD1 or TRBD2 may fit D (5 bases each). Germline CDR1 MNHEY, CDR2 SMNVEV (reference sequence). V lost 5 bases and J lost 3, with 20 bases in between. This CDR3 region has 16 residues. CDR3 nucleotide sequence: TGTGCCAGCAGTCCAAGGACCGGACAAGGGAGCTACGAGCAGTACTTC. It translates to CASSPRTGQGSYEQYF.

This clonotype was counted once. A read error may explain this, as a much larger clone is one base away. The chain has TRBV5-1 and TRBJ1-1, with TRBD1 as a possible D gene (5 bases). Germline V gene data show CDR1 as SGHRS and CDR2 as YFSETQ. This CDR3 region has 13 residues. V was shortened by 6 bases and J by 3 bases, with 12 bases between the two germline ends. The CDR3 sequence: CASKAEGDTEAFF. The CDR3 nucleotides are TGCGCCAGCAAAGCGGAAGGGGACACTGAAGCTTTCTTT.

This clonotype was seen repeatedly, ten times or more. The chain recombines TRBV12-3 or TRBV12-4 with TRBJ2-5; 10 nucleotides agree with TRBD2. V was pared by 3 bases and J by 3 bases, with 4 bases of the junction left unmatched. This CDR3 is built from 15 residues. The CDR3 protein is CASSFTLAGEETQYF. DNA for the CDR3: TGTGCCAGCAGTTTTACCCTAGCGGGGGAAGAGACCCAGTACTTC.

This clonotype was seen many times. The V gene is TRBV20-1, the J gene TRBJ1-5; D possibly corresponds to TRBD1 (5 bases). V gave up 2 bases and J gave up 2 bases, with 13 bases separating them. From germline, CDR1 is DFQATT and CDR2 SNEGSKA (reference sequence). There are 15 residues in the CDR3. This CDR3 is CSARQGLGGNQPQHF. The CDR3 DNA reads as TGCAGTGCTAGACAGGGTTTGGGGGGCAATCAGCCCCAGCATTTT.

The sample holds many counts of this clonotype. The genes are TRBV15 and TRBJ2-2; D may be TRBD1 (6 bases). The CDR3 consists of 15 residues. The V gene's germline CDR1 is LNHNV and CDR2 YYDKDF (reference sequence). V was pared by 6 bases and J by 7 bases, with 18 bases between. CDR3 nucleotides: TGTGCCACCAGTCGAGGGACATCCAGCGTCGGGGAGCTGTTTTTT. It codes for CATSRGTSSVGELFF.

In this sample, this clonotype turned up a few times. This may arise from a read error, as a much more abundant clone is one base away. The gene calls are TRBV6-1 and TRBJ2-4; D not certain. CDR3 length equals 14 residues. Germline assignment: CDR1 MNHNS and CDR2 SASEGT. The CDR3 DNA follows: TGTGCCAGCAGTACCAGGAAAGGCAAAAAAATTCAGTACTTC. Protein: CASSTRKGKKIQYF.

This clonotype was picked up many times. This chain links TRBV15 with TRBJ2-7, with 8 bases that match TRBD2. The germline V gene encodes CDR1 LNHNV and CDR2 YYDKDF (reference sequence). V trimming: 0 bases; J trimming: 1 base; junction bases outside the gene matches: 2. There are 15 residues in the CDR3. The DNA for the CDR3 is TGTGCCACCAGCAGAGATCCGGGGGGGTCCTACGAGCAGTACTTC. This encodes CATSRDPGGSYEQYF. The complete variable domain, with remaining parts taken from reference TRBV15 and TRBJ2-7, reads DAMVIQNPRYQVTQFGKPVTLSCSQTLNHNVMYWYQQKSSQAPKLLFHYYDKDFNNEADTPDNFQSRRPNTSFCFLDIRSPGLGDTAMYLCATSRDPGGSYEQYFGPGTRLTVT.

This clonotype was counted at least ten times. The V and J genes are TRBV11-1 and TRBJ2-2, with D unresolved. Per the germline V gene, CDR1 is SGHAT and CDR2 is FQDESV (reference sequence). V shed 5 bases and J shed 5 bases, with 24 bases lying between them. The CDR3 runs 18 residues. The CDR3 is CASSQPKEYPQVTGELFF. The CDR3 DNA sequence: TGTGCCAGCAGCCAACCGAAAGAATATCCCCAGGTTACCGGGGAGCTGTTTTTT.

This clonotype was counted at least ten times. The chain combines TRBV29-1 with TRBJ1-1, with D unresolved. Germline lookup yields CDR1 SQVTM and CDR2 ANQGSEA. The CDR3 totals 12 residues. V was shortened by 7 bases and J by 0 bases, with 9 bases between the two germline ends. The DNA of the CDR3 is TGCAGCGGACACAGAATGAACACTGAAGCTTTCTTT. Protein: CSGHRMNTEAFF.

As regards this clonotype: Compared with germline, one end of the junction differs, possibly owing to a read error. The chain couples TRBV20-1 to TRBJ1-6; possibly TRBD1 for D (6 bases). Germline CDR1 and CDR2: DFQATT and SNEGSKA (reference sequence). CDR3 length: 13 amino acids. The CDR3 sequence: CSARSGWAGELNF. DNA for the CDR3: TGCAGTGCTAGGAGTGGCTGGGCAGGGGAACTCAACTTT.

This clonotype was counted ten times or more. The gene calls are TRBV12-3 or TRBV12-4 and TRBJ1-5; 10 bases map to TRBD1. The V and J ends lost 4 bases and 5 bases, in that order; junction bases with no gene match: 5. The CDR3 loop spans 15 amino acids. CDR3 region: CASSSGTGVYQPQHF. CDR3 nucleotide sequence: TGTGCCAGCAGTTCCGGGACAGGGGTTTATCAGCCCCAGCATTTT.

This clonotype was seen repeatedly, ten times or more. In DNA, the CDR3 is TGTGCCACCAGCAGAGAAACAGGGGGGTTCTATGGCTACACCTTC. Amino acid sequence: CATSRETGGFYGYTF. The J gene is TRBJ1-2, the V gene TRBV15, with 8 bases that match TRBD1. Trimming at V came to 0 bases and at J to 4 bases, leaving 4 bases not matched to a gene. Germline-derived CDR1 and CDR2 are LNHNV and YYDKDF (reference sequence). The CDR3 contains 15 residues.

This clonotype has at least ten counts. V and J are TRBV5-6 and TRBJ2-1, with D unresolved. The V gene lost 2 bases and the J gene lost 7 bases, with 7 bases spanning the gap. The germline gives CDR1 SGHDT, CDR2 YYEEEE. The CDR3 contains 12 residues. CDR3 sequence reads: CASSFSVNEQFF. Written as DNA, the CDR3 is TGTGCCAGCAGCTTTAGTGTGAATGAGCAGTTCTTC.

In its sample, this clonotype was seen many times. The gene calls are TRBV7-9 and TRBJ1-1; D is uncertain. Germline V lookup: CDR1 SEHNR, CDR2 FQNEAQ (reference sequence). The CDR3 runs 11 residues. V was cut by 3 bases and J by 7 bases, with 6 bases left in between. DNA of the CDR3: TGTGCCAGCAGCTTTGCCATTGAAGCTTTCTTT. Encoded protein: CASSFAIEAFF.

This clonotype came up many times. V and J are TRBV20-1 and TRBJ2-7, with 12 bases lining up with TRBD2. CDR1 and CDR2 (germline): DFQATT, SNEGSKA (reference sequence). There are 16 residues in the CDR3. The junction had 7 bases not matched to a gene; V was cut back by 3 bases and J by 1 base. The CDR3 DNA sequence: TGCAGTGCTAGTCTAGCGGGGGGGCCTCTTTCCTACGAGCAGTACTTC. Translated: CSASLAGGPLSYEQYF.

This clonotype was detected many times. The chain employs TRBV7-2 and TRBJ2-7; 7 positions match TRBD1. The CDR3 sequence is 15 residues long. Germline CDR1 is SGHTA and CDR2 is FQGNSA. V gave up 5 bases and J gave up 4 bases; unmatched junction bases: 11. CDR3 amino acids: CASSPRQGVGYEQYF. The CDR3 DNA sequence: TGTGCCAGCAGCCCCCGCCAGGGGGTTGGGTACGAGCAGTACTTC.

This clonotype showed up many times. V gene TRBV9 combines with J gene TRBJ2-2; 8 nucleotides agree with TRBD2. Unmatched junction bases numbered 9, after V lost 2 bases and J lost 9 bases. CDR3 length: 15 residues. Germline V gene lookup returns CDR1 SGDLS and CDR2 YYNGEE. The CDR3 here is CASSVQRGRNRELFF. DNA of the CDR3: TGTGCCAGCAGCGTCCAGCGGGGGAGGAACCGGGAGCTGTTTTTT.